This is a list of T cell receptor beta chains from one sample in a study of cytomegalovirus exposure and HLA in healthy donors. Produced via immunoSEQ multiplex PCR; TCRdb's table is partial and in-frame only. The sample carries approximately 160,000 clones, around four fifths recorded once. The source material was PBMCs. These TCRs come from a woman aged 45-65 years in good health and CMV-seropositive. Both conserved end residues are part of each CDR3. D genes are given only for firm matches. The size entry is marked missing in some rows and otherwise reads once, few, many or a size class.

D	V	J	size	CDR3	DNA
TRBD1	TRBV7-9	TRBJ1-2	NA	CASSRDREDGYTF	TGTGCCAGCAGCCGAGACAGGGAGGATGGCTACACCTTC
TRBD2	TRBV7-2	TRBJ2-1	once	CASSTRTSGFYNEQFF	TGTGCCAGCAGCACGAGGACTAGCGGGTTTTACAATGAGCAGTTCTTC
TRBD2	TRBV28	TRBJ2-7	NA	CASSFLAGGVGGNTYEQYF	TGTGCCAGCAGTTTCCTAGCGGGGGGCGTTGGCGGGAACACCTACGAGCAGTACTTC
NA	TRBV11-2	TRBJ2-5	NA	CASRSTPGLVQETQYF	TGTGCCAGCAGGTCAACCCCCGGACTCGTACAAGAGACCCAGTACTTC
NA	TRBV28	TRBJ2-7	NA	CASSLGTDFYEQYF	TGTGCCAGCAGTTTAGGGACTGATTTCTACGAGCAGTACTTC
TRBD1	TRBV7-6	TRBJ2-5	NA	CASSPRTGGGGETQYF	TGTGCCAGCAGCCCCCGGACAGGGGGAGGTGGTGAGACCCAGTACTTC
TRBD1	TRBV4-1	TRBJ1-2	once	CASSQPGQNIYGYTF	TGCGCCAGCAGCCAACCGGGACAGAATATCTATGGCTACACCTTC
TRBD1	TRBV2	TRBJ1-2	NA	CASSVQGFGYTF	TGTGCCAGCAGTGTACAGGGGTTTGGCTACACCTTC
NA	TRBV6-6	TRBJ2-5	NA	CASRDSHQETQYF	TGTGCCAGCAGGGACAGCCACCAAGAGACCCAGTACTTC
TRBD1	TRBV7-3	TRBJ1-1	NA	CASSETGRDTEAFF	TGTGCCAGCAGCGAGACAGGGAGAGACACTGAAGCTTTCTTT
TRBD2	TRBV19	TRBJ2-3	NA	CASSMRLAVTDTQYF	TGTGCCAGTAGTATGCGACTAGCGGTCACAGATACGCAGTATTTT
NA	TRBV5-6	TRBJ2-3	NA	CASSMRGGGPVSDTQYF	TGTGCCAGCAGCATGAGGGGGGGAGGGCCGGTGTCAGATACGCAGTATTTT
TRBD1	TRBV2	TRBJ1-1	NA	CASTNTGVSEAFF	TGTGCCAGCACGAATACAGGGGTCAGTGAAGCTTTCTTT
NA	TRBV2	TRBJ2-3	NA	CASSDSGTSTDTQYF	TGTGCCAGCAGTGACTCCGGGACTAGCACAGATACGCAGTATTTT
NA	TRBV7-9	TRBJ1-1	NA	CASSFNIRNTEAFF	TGTGCCAGCAGCTTTAACATAAGAAACACTGAAGCTTTCTTT
NA	TRBV27	TRBJ2-2	NA	CASSTHGVMDTGELFF	TGTGCCAGCAGTACCCACGGGGTTATGGACACCGGGGAGCTGTTTTTT
TRBD2	TRBV28	TRBJ2-4	NA	CASSLRNGRIGF	TGTGCCAGCAGTTTAAGGAACGGGAGGATCGGGTTC
TRBD2	TRBV7-2	TRBJ2-1	few	CASSQPWGGRAGEQFF	TGTGCCAGCAGCCAACCATGGGGCGGGAGGGCCGGTGAGCAGTTCTTC
NA	TRBV7-3	TRBJ1-2	NA	CASSPDRETNYGYTF	TGTGCCAGCAGCCCCGACAGAGAGACTAACTATGGCTACACCTTC
TRBD2	TRBV29-1	TRBJ2-5	NA	CSVDQLGLAVSFGREAQYF	TGCAGCGTTGATCAATTGGGACTAGCGGTTAGTTTTGGAAGAGAGGCCCAGTACTTC
NA	TRBV29-1	TRBJ2-5	NA	CSVISGFQETQYF	TGCAGCGTTATTTCCGGGTTCCAAGAGACCCAGTACTTC
NA	TRBV7-2	TRBJ1-3	once	CASSLQGLGGNTIYF	TGTGCCAGCAGCTTACAGGGGCTTGGTGGAAACACCATATATTTT
TRBD2	TRBV4-1	TRBJ2-2	NA	CASSQVGSGGALGTGELFF	TGCGCCAGCAGCCAAGTCGGTAGCGGGGGGGCGCTCGGTACCGGGGAGCTGTTTTTT
TRBD2	TRBV11-2	TRBJ2-7	few	CASSLRSLAGRSSYEQYF	TGTGCCAGCAGCTTAAGGAGTCTAGCGGGGAGATCGTCCTACGAGCAGTACTTC
NA	TRBV2	TRBJ1-2	few	CASSVTRNGYTF	TGTGCCAGCAGTGTGACACGGAATGGCTACACCTTC
TRBD2	TRBV4-1	TRBJ2-1	NA	CASSQDTIGGDASNEQFF	TGCGCCAGCAGCCAAGATACTATCGGGGGGGATGCAAGCAATGAGCAGTTCTTC
TRBD2	TRBV14	TRBJ2-5	NA	CASSQAGLADNQYF	TGTGCCAGCAGCCAGGCGGGACTAGCGGATAACCAGTACTTC
TRBD1	TRBV5-1	TRBJ1-2	few	CASRFQTGGANGYTF	TGCGCCAGCAGATTCCAGACAGGGGGCGCGAATGGCTACACCTTC
TRBD2	TRBV29-1	TRBJ2-1	NA	CSVQTSGVSHEQFF	TGCAGCGTCCAGACTAGCGGGGTAAGCCATGAGCAGTTCTTC
NA	TRBV2	TRBJ2-5	NA	CASTTTSETQYF	TGTGCCAGCACCACCACATCGGAGACCCAGTACTTC
TRBD1	TRBV6-5	TRBJ2-2	NA	CASSRTGGLTGELFF	TGTGCCAGCAGCAGGACAGGGGGCCTCACCGGGGAGCTGTTTTTT
TRBD2	TRBV4-1	TRBJ2-3	once	CASSPGLAGSSTDTQYF	TGCGCCAGCAGCCCGGGACTAGCGGGGTCTAGCACAGATACGCAGTATTTT
TRBD1	TRBV2	TRBJ1-5	NA	CASRKDRDNQPQHF	TGTGCCAGCAGGAAGGACAGGGACAATCAGCCCCAGCATTTT
TRBD1	TRBV7-2	TRBJ1-5	NA	CASSGQGALNQPQHF	TGTGCCAGCAGCGGGCAGGGGGCCCTAAATCAGCCCCAGCATTTT
TRBD2	TRBV7-9	TRBJ2-5	NA	CASSLLSGGAKETQYF	TGTGCCAGCAGCTTACTTAGCGGGGGGGCAAAGGAGACCCAGTACTTC
TRBD1	TRBV29-1	TRBJ1-2	NA	CSVERGQGNYGYTF	TGCAGCGTTGAGAGGGGACAGGGCAACTATGGCTACACCTTC
TRBD2	TRBV7-2	TRBJ2-2	few	CASSAGGPIVGELFF	TGTGCCAGCAGCGCGGGGGGGCCTATAGTCGGGGAGCTGTTTTTT
NA	TRBV6-5	TRBJ2-3	few	CASRRGLEADTQYF	TGTGCCAGCAGGCGGGGTCTGGAGGCAGATACGCAGTATTTT